The rows below give T cell receptor beta chains drawn from one sample of a study of blood T cell repertoires in COVID-19. Produced via immunoSEQ multiplex PCR; TCRdb's table is partial and in-frame only. The sample has approximately 340,000 clones, about 91% seen once. What was sequenced was peripheral blood. The receptors originated from a man aged 25 to 40 with COVID-19, enrolled during active disease. CDR3s include the opening cysteine and the closing phenylalanine or tryptophan. The D gene is left open where the match is weak. The size entry is marked missing in some rows and otherwise reads once, few, many or a size class.

cdr3_aa cdr3_nt j_call v_call d_call clone_size
CASSLTGAYEQYF TGTGCCAGCAGTTTAACAGGAGCCTACGAGCAGTACTTC TRBJ2-7 TRBV27 - -
CASSVEEVGTGGSPLHF TGTGCCAGCAGCGTAGAAGAGGTGGGGACAGGGGGTTCACCCCTCCACTTT TRBJ1-6 TRBV9 TRBD1 few
CASSEFMDSSNQPQHF TGTGCCAGCAGTGAATTTATGGACAGTAGCAATCAGCCCCAGCATTTT TRBJ1-5 TRBV6-1 - -
CASSFGQRETQYF TGTGCCAGCAGCTTTGGACAGAGAGAGACCCAGTACTTC TRBJ2-5 TRBV5-4 - -
CASSPDRGRDSSYEQYF TGTGCCAGCAGCCCGGATAGGGGGAGGGATTCCTCCTACGAGCAGTACTTC TRBJ2-7 TRBV3-1/TRBV3-2 - -
CASSPSVLNQPQHF TGTGCCAGCTCACCCTCAGTTTTGAATCAGCCCCAGCATTTT TRBJ1-5 TRBV18 - -
CASSKSGRSLHEKLFF TGCGCCAGCAGCAAGAGCGGGAGATCTTTGCATGAAAAACTGTTTTTT TRBJ1-4 TRBV4-3 - -
CAISDYSGEETQYF TGTGCCATCAGTGACTATAGCGGGGAAGAGACCCAGTACTTC TRBJ2-5 TRBV10-3 TRBD2 -
CASSEYTGGAGANVLTF TGTGCCAGCAGTGAATATACAGGGGGGGCTGGGGCCAACGTCCTGACTTTC TRBJ2-6 TRBV25-1 - few
CATAEGGRGETQYF TGTGCCACCGCCGAAGGGGGCCGGGGGGAGACCCAGTACTTC TRBJ2-5 TRBV24-1 - -
CASGVTGGNEQFF TGCGCCAGCGGGGTGACAGGGGGAAATGAGCAGTTCTTC TRBJ2-1 TRBV5-1 TRBD1 -
CASSPPFGGNTIYF TGTGCCAGCTCACCACCGTTTGGCGGAAACACCATATATTTT TRBJ1-3 TRBV18 - -
CASSAEVHYGYTF TGTGCCAGCAGTGCAGAGGTCCACTATGGCTACACCTTC TRBJ1-2 TRBV2 - -
CASSQDVRQGGNSPLHF TGTGCCAGCAGCCAAGATGTCCGACAGGGAGGTAATTCACCCCTCCACTTT TRBJ1-6 TRBV4-2 TRBD1 -
CASSVSQGIIYEQYF TGTGCCAGCAGCGTAAGTCAGGGAATCATCTACGAGCAGTACTTC TRBJ2-7 TRBV9 - -
CASSPGGTAYTGELFF TGTGCCAGCTCACCAGGCGGGACAGCTTACACCGGGGAGCTGTTTTTT TRBJ2-2 TRBV18 - -
CASTGTQRGEYF TGTGCCAGCACCGGGACTCAGCGGGGGGAGTATTTT TRBJ2-3 TRBV6-5 TRBD2 -
CASSPLGLAGYTDTQYF TGCGCCAGCAGCCCCCTCGGACTAGCGGGGTACACAGATACGCAGTATTTT TRBJ2-3 TRBV5-1 TRBD2 -
CASSQNWGQWVDLSSGNTIYF TGTGCCAGCAGCCAAAATTGGGGACAGTGGGTCGACTTGAGCTCTGGAAACACCATATATTTT TRBJ1-3 TRBV4-2 TRBD1 -
CATSDRSGTGFADTQYF TGTGCCACCAGTGATCGCTCCGGGACAGGGTTTGCAGATACGCAGTATTTT TRBJ2-3 TRBV24-1 TRBD1 once
CASSPLTGLDTQYF TGTGCCAGCAGTCCCTTGACAGGCCTAGATACGCAGTATTTT TRBJ2-3 TRBV25-1 - -
CAIRGTSGRAFSSGEQYF TGTGCCATCAGAGGGACTAGCGGGAGGGCCTTTAGTAGTGGCGAGCAGTACTTC TRBJ2-7 TRBV10-3 TRBD2 -
CASRKTGATDTQYF TGTGCCAGCAGGAAGACAGGGGCCACAGATACGCAGTATTTT TRBJ2-3 TRBV2 TRBD1 -
CASRNREGGELFF TGTGCCAGCCGGAACAGGGAGGGCGGGGAGCTGTTTTTT TRBJ2-2 TRBV7-2 - -
CASSSWQGLETQYF TGTGCCAGCAGTTCTTGGCAGGGGTTAGAGACCCAGTACTTC TRBJ2-5 TRBV27 - -
CAIRGDSLYEQYF TGTGCCATCAGGGGGGACAGTCTTTACGAGCAGTACTTC TRBJ2-7 TRBV10-3 TRBD1 -
CASSQEGFSEAGGIHEQFF TGTGCCAGCAGCCAAGAAGGTTTTAGCGAAGCGGGAGGGATCCATGAGCAGTTCTTC TRBJ2-1 TRBV3-1/TRBV3-2 TRBD2 -
CASSQDQNEQYF TGTGCCAGCAGCCAAGATCAAAACGAGCAGTACTTC TRBJ2-7 TRBV3-1/TRBV3-2 - -
CASSLDLAGAPIF TGCGCCAGCAGCTTGGACCTAGCGGGAGCTCCAATCTTC TRBJ2-1 TRBV5-1 TRBD2 -
CASSLQGAGYEQYF TGTGCCAGCAGTTTACAGGGGGCTGGGTACGAGCAGTACTTC TRBJ2-7 TRBV28 TRBD1 -
CSVRRVQGATYEQYF TGCAGCGTCCGGAGAGTACAGGGGGCCACCTACGAGCAGTACTTC TRBJ2-7 TRBV29-1 TRBD1 once
CAGNRGDEKLFF TGTGCCGGGAACAGGGGGGATGAAAAACTGTTTTTT TRBJ1-4 TRBV2 TRBD1 -
CASSYFSGSGYNEQFF TGTGCCAGCAGTTACTTTAGCGGGAGCGGCTACAATGAGCAGTTCTTC TRBJ2-1 TRBV6-5 TRBD2 -
CASSPRLAADTQYF TGTGCCAGCAGCCCTAGGCTCGCCGCGGATACGCAGTATTTT TRBJ2-3 TRBV7-2 - -
CASSSSPPLAGAYEQYF TGTGCCAGCAGCTCATCGCCTCCACTAGCGGGGGCCTACGAGCAGTACTTC TRBJ2-7 TRBV7-2 TRBD2 few
CASSPPETSGRTVEYF TGTGCCAGCAGTCCCCCCGAGACTAGCGGGAGGACCGTGGAGTACTTC TRBJ2-4 TRBV28 TRBD2 -
CASSGRGGLAGANEQFF TGTGCCAGCAGTGGAAGGGGGGGGCTAGCGGGGGCGAATGAGCAGTTCTTC TRBJ2-1 TRBV6-1 TRBD2 -
CASSRSGTLADGYTF TGTGCCAGCTCACGTTCAGGGACATTGGCAGATGGCTACACCTTC TRBJ1-2 TRBV18 - -
CASTLQLDTEAFF TGTGCCAGCACCCTGCAATTAGACACTGAAGCTTTCTTT TRBJ1-1 TRBV12-3/TRBV12-4 - -
CASRGGSGDSPLHF TGTGCCAGCAGGGGGGGATCTGGGGATTCACCCCTCCACTTT TRBJ1-6 TRBV2 - -
CASSFPRAQYF TGTGCCAGCAGTTTTCCCAGGGCCCAGTACTTC TRBJ2-5 TRBV28 - -
CASSATSGGVGEQFF TGTGCCAGCAGCGCGACTAGCGGGGGGGTAGGTGAGCAGTTCTTC TRBJ2-1 TRBV4-2 TRBD2 -
CASSIMSSGRYLAGELFF TGTGCCAGTAGTATAATGTCCAGCGGGAGGTACCTAGCCGGGGAGCTGTTTTTT TRBJ2-2 TRBV19 TRBD2 -
CASSLELAGGNEQFF TGTGCCAGCAGCTTAGAACTAGCGGGGGGTAATGAGCAGTTCTTC TRBJ2-1 TRBV11-3 TRBD2 -
CATSSRAGSYNEQFF TGTGCCACCAGCTCCCGAGCAGGTTCCTACAATGAGCAGTTCTTC TRBJ2-1 TRBV15 - -